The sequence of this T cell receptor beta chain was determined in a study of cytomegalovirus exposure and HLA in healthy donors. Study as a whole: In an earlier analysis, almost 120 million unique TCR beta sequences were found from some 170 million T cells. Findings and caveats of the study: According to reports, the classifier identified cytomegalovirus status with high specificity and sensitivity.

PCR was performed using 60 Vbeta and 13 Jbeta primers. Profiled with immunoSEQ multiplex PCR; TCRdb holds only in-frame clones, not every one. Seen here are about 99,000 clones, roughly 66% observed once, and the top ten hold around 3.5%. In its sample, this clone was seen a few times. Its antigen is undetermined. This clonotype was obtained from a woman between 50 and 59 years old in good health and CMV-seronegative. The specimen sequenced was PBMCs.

CDR3 in amino acids: CATSNNGQGGFSCYEQYF. The CDR3 DNA is TGTGCCACCAGCAATAATGGACAGGGGGGGTTCTCCTGCTACGAGCAGTACTTC. This sequence joins TRBV15 and TRBJ2-7; 10 bases match TRBD1. Trimming at V came to 4 bases and at J to 3 bases, leaving 15 bases not matched to a gene. CDR1 and CDR2 (germline): LNHNV, YYDKDF (reference sequence). The CDR3 sequence is 18 residues long. The complete variable domain, with remaining parts taken from reference TRBV15 and TRBJ2-7, reads DAMVIQNPRYQVTQFGKPVTLSCSQTLNHNVMYWYQQKSSQAPKLLFHYYDKDFNNEADTPDNFQSRRPNTSFCFLDIRSPGLGDTAMYLCATSNNGQGGFSCYEQYFGPGTRLTVT.